This T cell receptor beta chain stems from a study of cytomegalovirus exposure and HLA in healthy donors. Findings and limits, study-wide: The sole available immune exposure information was CMV serostatus.

As regards this clone: Its antigen is unknown.

V gave up 2 bases and J gave up 10 bases; unmatched junction bases: 3. The CDR3 loop spans 11 amino acids. Germline CDR1 is DFQATT and CDR2 is SNEGSKA (reference sequence). Use of 60 Vbeta and 13 Jbeta primers characterized the PCR. Method: immunoSEQ multiplex PCR; TCRdb's copy keeps in-frame clones and lacks some. The specimen's table records about 79,000 clones. The sequence was obtained from a man aged 30 to 39 in good health and CMV-seronegative. The sample taken for sequencing was PBMCs. The V call is TRBV20-1, the J call TRBJ2-3; 7 bases map to TRBD1. CDR3 coding DNA: TGCAGTGCTAGACTAGACAGGGCGCAGTATTTT. It yields the protein CSARLDRAQYF.